The rows below give T cell receptor beta chains drawn from one sample of a study of blood T cell repertoires in COVID-19. TCRdb's table, derived via immunoSEQ multiplex PCR, lists solely in-frame clones and lacks some. The sample lists approximately 120,000 clones; approximately 81% were seen once. The sequenced sample consisted of peripheral blood. The receptors here all came from a man older than 75 with COVID-19, enrolled during active disease. CDR3s include the opening cysteine and the closing phenylalanine or tryptophan. The D gene is left open where the match is weak. Not every row has a clone size; where given, it reads once, few, many or a size class.

clone_size: few
j_call: TRBJ2-7
d_call: TRBD2
v_call: TRBV6-5
cdr3_nt: TGTGCCAGCAGTAGTACTAGCGGGAGTTACGAGCAGTACTTC
cdr3_aa: CASSSTSGSYEQYF

clone_size: .
j_call: TRBJ2-1
d_call: TRBD2
v_call: TRBV7-9
cdr3_nt: TGTGCCAGCAGCTTGGGGACTAGCGGGGAGCAGTTCTTC
cdr3_aa: CASSLGTSGEQFF

clone_size: .
j_call: TRBJ2-7
d_call: .
v_call: TRBV5-4
cdr3_nt: TGTGCCAGCAGCGAGTCGGAGAACTACGAGCAGTACTTC
cdr3_aa: CASSESENYEQYF

clone_size: .
j_call: TRBJ1-3
d_call: TRBD1
v_call: TRBV3-1/TRBV3-2
cdr3_nt: TGTGCCAGCAGCCAAAGGGGGACAGGGGGCCCGGCTGGAAACACCATATATTTT
cdr3_aa: CASSQRGTGGPAGNTIYF

clone_size: .
j_call: TRBJ1-6
d_call: .
v_call: TRBV19
cdr3_nt: TGTGCCAGTAGTTTAAGCTTAGCGGGCGGCAGAACTAATTCACCCCTCCACTTT
cdr3_aa: CASSLSLAGGRTNSPLHF

clone_size: .
j_call: TRBJ2-1
d_call: TRBD1
v_call: TRBV27
cdr3_nt: TGTGCCAGCAGCCTGGACAGGGGGCGATTAGAAGGTGAGCAGTTCTTC
cdr3_aa: CASSLDRGRLEGEQFF

clone_size: .
j_call: TRBJ2-7
d_call: .
v_call: TRBV6-5
cdr3_nt: TGTGCCAGCACCCGGGACTTTAGCTCCTACGAGCAGTACTTC
cdr3_aa: CASTRDFSSYEQYF

clone_size: .
j_call: TRBJ2-7
d_call: TRBD1
v_call: TRBV19
cdr3_nt: TGTGCCAGTAGTCCCTCGGACAGGGCGGGCTACGAGCAGTACTTC
cdr3_aa: CASSPSDRAGYEQYF

clone_size: .
j_call: TRBJ2-7
d_call: TRBD2
v_call: TRBV27
cdr3_nt: TGTGCCAGCAGGTTACTAGCGGGAAGATCCTACGAGCAGTACTTC
cdr3_aa: CASRLLAGRSYEQYF

clone_size: .
j_call: TRBJ1-5
d_call: TRBD1
v_call: TRBV3-1/TRBV3-2
cdr3_nt: TGTGCCAGCAGCCAAGAAATGGGACAGGGGTTCAATCAGCCCCAGCATTTT
cdr3_aa: CASSQEMGQGFNQPQHF

clone_size: .
j_call: TRBJ1-1
d_call: TRBD1
v_call: TRBV7-3
cdr3_nt: TGTGCCAGCAGCCAAGACAGGGGTAACACTGAAGCTTTCTTT
cdr3_aa: CASSQDRGNTEAFF

clone_size: .
j_call: TRBJ1-1
d_call: .
v_call: TRBV7-2
cdr3_nt: TGTGCCAGCAGCTTAGCGTTACAGGGTGTAACTGAAGCTTTCTTT
cdr3_aa: CASSLALQGVTEAFF

clone_size: .
j_call: TRBJ2-1
d_call: TRBD2
v_call: TRBV5-1
cdr3_nt: TGCGCCAGCAGCCGCCGGATAGCGGGGAATGAGCAGTTCTTC
cdr3_aa: CASSRRIAGNEQFF

clone_size: .
j_call: TRBJ2-2
d_call: TRBD2
v_call: TRBV4-1
cdr3_nt: TGCGCCAGCAGCCAAGCGGGACTAGTAACCGGGGAGCTGTTTTTT
cdr3_aa: CASSQAGLVTGELFF

clone_size: .
j_call: TRBJ2-7
d_call: .
v_call: TRBV6-6
cdr3_nt: TGTGCCAGCAGCACAGCCGGGAGCGCCGCAGAGTACTTC
cdr3_aa: CASSTAGSAAEYF

clone_size: .
j_call: TRBJ1-5
d_call: TRBD1
v_call: TRBV7-2
cdr3_nt: TGTGCCAGCAGCATATATCAGGGGGACAATCAGCCCCAGCATTTT
cdr3_aa: CASSIYQGDNQPQHF

clone_size: .
j_call: TRBJ2-3
d_call: TRBD2
v_call: TRBV29-1
cdr3_nt: TGCAGCGTTGCCAGACCTAGCGGGAGTCGGGCCACAGATACGCAGTATTTT
cdr3_aa: CSVARPSGSRATDTQYF

clone_size: .
j_call: TRBJ1-4
d_call: TRBD1
v_call: TRBV28
cdr3_nt: TGTGCCAGCAGTTTACCATCCTGGGACAGACTTAATGAAAAACTGTTTTTT
cdr3_aa: CASSLPSWDRLNEKLFF

clone_size: .
j_call: TRBJ1-6
d_call: .
v_call: TRBV6-5
cdr3_nt: TGTGCCAGCAGTTACTTGGACACCTATAATTCACCCCTCCACTTT
cdr3_aa: CASSYLDTYNSPLHF

clone_size: .
j_call: TRBJ2-3
d_call: TRBD2
v_call: TRBV6-6
cdr3_nt: TGTGCCAGCAGTTACGCGGGAGTGGCTGATACGCAGTATTTT
cdr3_aa: CASSYAGVADTQYF

clone_size: once
j_call: TRBJ2-1
d_call: TRBD2
v_call: TRBV2
cdr3_nt: TGTGCCAGCAGTCCAGCCAAGGGACTAGCGGTGTTCTTC
cdr3_aa: CASSPAKGLAVFF

clone_size: .
j_call: TRBJ2-1
d_call: .
v_call: TRBV7-9
cdr3_nt: TGTGCCAGCAGCAACCCGGGACTTCCAAATGAGCAGTTCTTC
cdr3_aa: CASSNPGLPNEQFF

clone_size: .
j_call: TRBJ2-1
d_call: TRBD1
v_call: TRBV2
cdr3_nt: TGTGCCAGCATTTCCCGGGACAGGGGTCAAGCGGGAGACAATGAGCAGTTCTTC
cdr3_aa: CASISRDRGQAGDNEQFF

clone_size: .
j_call: TRBJ1-4
d_call: .
v_call: TRBV13
cdr3_nt: TGTGCCAGCACCTTGGGGTTTCAGGGGGAAAAACTGTTTTTT
cdr3_aa: CASTLGFQGEKLFF

clone_size: .
j_call: TRBJ2-7
d_call: .
v_call: TRBV5-6
cdr3_nt: TGTGCCAGCAGCTTCGGTATCGGGGTACGGCGCGAGCAGTACTTC
cdr3_aa: CASSFGIGVRREQYF

clone_size: .
j_call: TRBJ2-4
d_call: TRBD2
v_call: TRBV27
cdr3_nt: TGTGCCAGCAGTTCTCCGGGACTAGGCTTTTCCAAAAACATTCAGTACTTC
cdr3_aa: CASSSPGLGFSKNIQYF

clone_size: .
j_call: TRBJ1-2
d_call: .
v_call: TRBV10-2
cdr3_nt: TGCGCCAGCAGTGGAAACAGGGATGTTGGCTACACCTTC
cdr3_aa: CASSGNRDVGYTF

clone_size: once
j_call: TRBJ2-7
d_call: .
v_call: TRBV18
cdr3_nt: TGTGCCAGCTCACTATCACAGGGACCCCACGAGCAGTACTTC
cdr3_aa: CASSLSQGPHEQYF

clone_size: .
j_call: TRBJ1-1
d_call: TRBD1
v_call: TRBV5-5
cdr3_nt: TGTGCCAGCAGCTTGGCCGACAGGGTCCCTGAAGCTTTCTTT
cdr3_aa: CASSLADRVPEAFF

clone_size: .
j_call: TRBJ2-7
d_call: .
v_call: TRBV21-1
cdr3_nt: TGTGCCAGCAGCAAAGTGGGGACTACTGGTCTTAGCTCCTACGAGCAGTACTTC
cdr3_aa: CASSKVGTTGLSSYEQYF

clone_size: many
j_call: TRBJ1-4
d_call: .
v_call: TRBV7-9
cdr3_nt: TGTGCCAGCAGCATCCGGGAGCCGTTTGAAAAACTGTTTTTT
cdr3_aa: CASSIREPFEKLFF

clone_size: .
j_call: TRBJ2-7
d_call: TRBD1
v_call: TRBV3-1/TRBV3-2
cdr3_nt: TGTGCCAGCAGCCCACTAAGACAGGGGACCTACGAGCAGTACTTC
cdr3_aa: CASSPLRQGTYEQYF

clone_size: .
j_call: TRBJ2-1
d_call: TRBD1
v_call: TRBV24-1
cdr3_nt: TGTGCCACCAGTGATCCTGACAGGGGGGACAATGAGCAGTTCTTC
cdr3_aa: CATSDPDRGDNEQFF

clone_size: .
j_call: TRBJ2-7
d_call: TRBD2
v_call: TRBV10-3
cdr3_nt: TGTGCCATCAGCCTGACTAGCGGGAGGGCCGGATCCTACGAGCAGTACTTC
cdr3_aa: CAISLTSGRAGSYEQYF

clone_size: .
j_call: TRBJ1-4
d_call: .
v_call: TRBV18
cdr3_nt: TGTGCCAGCTCATACAACTCAGGGCCCAATGAAAAACTGTTTTTT
cdr3_aa: CASSYNSGPNEKLFF

clone_size: .
j_call: TRBJ2-5
d_call: TRBD1
v_call: TRBV7-2
cdr3_nt: TGTGCCAGCAGCTTAGAGGGGACAGGCCTAAGGACCCAGTACTTC
cdr3_aa: CASSLEGTGLRTQYF

clone_size: .
j_call: TRBJ2-6
d_call: TRBD1
v_call: TRBV3-1/TRBV3-2
cdr3_nt: TGTGCCAGCAGCCATAAGACAGGGACGGATTTTGGGGTCTTTGGGGCCAACGTCCTGACTTTC
cdr3_aa: CASSHKTGTDFGVFGANVLTF

clone_size: .
j_call: TRBJ2-5
d_call: .
v_call: TRBV4-2
cdr3_nt: TGTGCCAGCAGCAAATCACAGGGACAAGAGACCCAGTACTTC
cdr3_aa: CASSKSQGQETQYF

clone_size: once
j_call: TRBJ2-1
d_call: TRBD2
v_call: TRBV7-3
cdr3_nt: TGTGCCAGCAGTCTAGCGGGGCCCGTCGATGAGCAGTTCTTC
cdr3_aa: CASSLAGPVDEQFF

clone_size: .
j_call: TRBJ1-5
d_call: .
v_call: TRBV7-2
cdr3_nt: TGTGCCAGCAGCTCCAGGACAGTCAATCAGCCCCAGCATTTT
cdr3_aa: CASSSRTVNQPQHF

clone_size: .
j_call: TRBJ2-7
d_call: .
v_call: TRBV14
cdr3_nt: TGTGCCAGCAGCCGCTCGGGGGAGAAGTCCTACGAGCAGTACTTC
cdr3_aa: CASSRSGEKSYEQYF

clone_size: .
j_call: TRBJ2-2
d_call: .
v_call: TRBV7-3
cdr3_nt: TGTGCCAGCAGCTTAACGAGAAGCGGAGGACCCGGGGAGCTGTTTTTT
cdr3_aa: CASSLTRSGGPGELFF

clone_size: .
j_call: TRBJ2-3
d_call: TRBD1
v_call: TRBV7-7
cdr3_nt: TGTGCTAGCAGCATGGGACAGCGTAGCACAGATACGCAGTATTTT
cdr3_aa: CASSMGQRSTDTQYF

clone_size: .
j_call: TRBJ1-6
d_call: TRBD1
v_call: TRBV30
cdr3_nt: TGTGCCTGGACGACAGGGCCCTCCTATAATTCACCCCTCCACTTT
cdr3_aa: CAWTTGPSYNSPLHF

clone_size: .
j_call: TRBJ1-4
d_call: .
v_call: TRBV3-1/TRBV3-2
cdr3_nt: TGTGCCAGCAGCCAAGATGGGCCTTACAGGAATGAAAAACTGTTTTTT
cdr3_aa: CASSQDGPYRNEKLFF

clone_size: .
j_call: TRBJ1-6
d_call: TRBD1
v_call: TRBV7-6
cdr3_nt: TGTGCCAGCAGCTTGGGACAGGGAGTTTCACCCCTCCACTTT
cdr3_aa: CASSLGQGVSPLHF

clone_size: .
j_call: TRBJ2-5
d_call: .
v_call: TRBV19
cdr3_nt: TGTGCCAGTAGTTTCCGACAGGAGCCTGAGACCCAGTACTTC
cdr3_aa: CASSFRQEPETQYF

clone_size: .
j_call: TRBJ1-1
d_call: .
v_call: TRBV19
cdr3_nt: TGTGCCAGTGGGAGGGCGGCTGGAGGGACTGAAGCTTTCTTT
cdr3_aa: CASGRAAGGTEAFF

clone_size: .
j_call: TRBJ2-7
d_call: TRBD1
v_call: TRBV6-5
cdr3_nt: TGTGCCAGCAGCGCTGGGACAGGGCGGACCTACGAGCAGTACTTC
cdr3_aa: CASSAGTGRTYEQYF

clone_size: medium-sized
j_call: TRBJ2-5
d_call: .
v_call: TRBV20-1
cdr3_nt: TGCAGTGCTAGCACTAGCAGTGGATATAACTTC
cdr3_aa: CSASTSSGYNF

clone_size: .
j_call: TRBJ1-1
d_call: .
v_call: TRBV28
cdr3_nt: TGTGCCAGCAGCGCCCCCTCGGAGGGGAACACTGAAGCTTTCTTT
cdr3_aa: CASSAPSEGNTEAFF

clone_size: .
j_call: TRBJ1-1
d_call: .
v_call: TRBV11-2
cdr3_nt: TGTGCCAGCAGCTTACAACAGACGAACACTGAAGCTTTCTTT
cdr3_aa: CASSLQQTNTEAFF

clone_size: .
j_call: TRBJ2-7
d_call: TRBD2
v_call: TRBV7-2
cdr3_nt: TGTGCCAGCAGCAAAGAGAGCGGGAGGGGGGAGCAGTACTTC
cdr3_aa: CASSKESGRGEQYF